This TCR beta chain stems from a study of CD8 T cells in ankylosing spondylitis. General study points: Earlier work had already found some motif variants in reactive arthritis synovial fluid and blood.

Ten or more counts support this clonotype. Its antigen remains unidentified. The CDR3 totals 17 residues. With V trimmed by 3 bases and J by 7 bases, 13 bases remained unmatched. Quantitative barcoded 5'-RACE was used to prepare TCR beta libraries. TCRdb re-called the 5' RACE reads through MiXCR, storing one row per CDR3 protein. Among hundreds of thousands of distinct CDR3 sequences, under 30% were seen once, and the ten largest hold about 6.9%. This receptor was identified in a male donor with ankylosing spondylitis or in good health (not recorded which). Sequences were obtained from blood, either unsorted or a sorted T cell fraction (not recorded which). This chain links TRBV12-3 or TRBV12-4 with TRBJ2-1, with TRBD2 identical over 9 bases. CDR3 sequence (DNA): TGTGCCAGCAGTTTTGGGACTAGCCGATCGCGCGGGAATGAGCAGTTCTTC. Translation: CASSFGTSRSRGNEQFF.